Below, 6 T cell receptor beta chains from the same sample are listed, as sequenced in a study of T-cell memory formation after mild COVID-19. TCRdb re-analysed the 5' RACE reads in MiXCR, keeping a single row per CDR3 protein. The repertoire has hundreds of thousands of distinct CDR3 sequences, about 20% of them found once; the top ten carry under 8.5%. Sequencing used PBMCs or a T cell subset sorted from them (not recorded which). The source is an adult woman who had mild COVID-19 (a few samples of this study predate the infection). Cell type and time point are not known.

The CDR3 reads CASSVTGEWDNEQFF. The DNA of the CDR3 is TGTGCCAGCAGCGTAACAGGGGAATGGGACAATGAGCAGTTCTTC. The chain has TRBV9 and TRBJ2-1; 7 positions agree with TRBD1. V was pared by 1 base and J by 5 bases, with 6 bases of the junction left unmatched. The CDR3 length is 15 residues. CDR1 SGDLS and CDR2 YYNGEE come from the germline V gene.

This clonotype was seen only a few times. This chain links TRBV9 with TRBJ2-1, with 14 bases identical to TRBD2. This CDR3 has 15 residues. Germline CDR1 and CDR2: SGDLS and YYNGEE. Trimming cost V 4 bases and J 8 bases; bases outside gene matches: 5. The CDR3 here is CASSFRLAGGYEQFF. The CDR3 DNA is TGTGCCAGCAGCTTCCGACTAGCGGGGGGGTATGAGCAGTTCTTC. The full variable domain, in which reference TRBV9 and TRBJ2-1 provide the parts outside the CDR3, is DSGVTQTPKHLITATGQRVTLRCSPRSGDLSVYWYQQSLDQGLQFLIQYYNGEERAKGNILERFSAQQFPDLHSELNLSSLELGDSALYFCASSFRLAGGYEQFFGPGTRLTVL.

This clonotype was seen a handful of times. The V gene is TRBV6-6, the J gene TRBJ1-1; tentatively, D is TRBD1 (5 bases). The V and J ends lost 11 bases and 3 bases respectively, with 22 bases between them. This CDR3 comprises 15 residues. Germline V CDR1 and CDR2: MNHNY, SVGAGI (reference sequence). The CDR3 bases are TGTGCCGTATCGCAGGGTGGGAGTTGGTACACTGAAGCTTTCTTT. It translates to CAVSQGGSWYTEAFF.

Only a few counts were recorded for this clonotype. This rearrangement joins TRBV4-2 to TRBJ2-1; unclear D gene. The CDR3 spans 14 residues. The ends were cut back, 0 bases at V and 2 bases at J, with 5 bases in the middle. Germline V gene data show CDR1 as LGHNA and CDR2 as YNFKEQ. CDR3 residues: CASSQDATYNEQFF. The CDR3 DNA is TGTGCCAGCAGCCAAGATGCCACCTACAATGAGCAGTTCTTC.

The chain joins TRBV5-1 to TRBJ1-1; D is perhaps TRBD1 (5 bases). Trimming took off 0 bases at V and 0 bases at J, with 12 bases between the two ends. The germline gives CDR1 SGHRS, CDR2 YFSETQ. This CDR3 comprises 16 residues. The CDR3 reads CASSLEAGSMNTEAFF. CDR3 bases: TGCGCCAGCAGCTTGGAAGCAGGGTCCATGAACACTGAAGCTTTCTTT.

This clonotype was detected a few times. This chain connects TRBV12-3 or TRBV12-4 to TRBJ1-1; D uncertain. This CDR3 comprises 11 residues. Trimming removed 3 bases from V and 5 bases from J, with 4 bases in between. The CDR3 DNA reads as TGTGCCAGCAGTTTCACGACTGAAGCTTTCTTT. Translated, it gives CASSFTTEAFF.